This T cell receptor beta chain was identified during a study of type 1 regulatory T cells. A single record per CDR3 protein comes from TCRdb applying MiXCR to the reads. The table records over 55,000 distinct CDR3 sequences, 63% of them present only once. In germline, CDR1 is SGHDT, CDR2 YYEEEE. This CDR3 comprises 15 residues. V was trimmed by 7 bases and J by 0 bases, leaving 14 bases between them. As concerns this clonotype: Its antigen is not known.

The rearrangement uses TRBV5-6 and TRBJ2-1; no reliable D call. This receptor was identified in a human donor in good health. Sequencing was performed on cultured T cells, either the whole culture or a sorted T cell fraction (not recorded which). Described subset: Tr1-enriched cell product generated in vitro against host alloantigens. CDR3 sequence: CASELDMSSYNEQFF. DNA for the CDR3: TGTGCCAGCGAGCTCGACATGAGCTCCTACAATGAGCAGTTCTTC.